The rows below give T cell receptor beta chains drawn from one sample of a study of response to subunit inactivated influenza vaccine. In TCRdb, the RT-PCR reads were re-called with MiXCR into one record per CDR3 protein. The profile shows some 180,000 distinct CDR3 sequences, 9.2% of them singletons. The sample here was non-naive T cells sorted from PBMCs, taken on the day of vaccination. These receptors were obtained from a man aged 45-65 years who received an inactivated influenza vaccine. Both conserved end residues are part of each CDR3. The size entry is marked missing in some rows and otherwise reads once, few, many or a size class.

V gene: TRBV10-1; CDR3 length: 12; J gene: TRBJ2-7; clone size: few; CDR3 protein: CASSEGGLEQYF
V gene: TRBV12-3/TRBV12-4; CDR3 length: 13; J gene: TRBJ1-2; clone size: many; CDR3 protein: CASSPSGSYGYTF
V gene: TRBV4-1; CDR3 length: 16; J gene: TRBJ2-3; clone size: many; CDR3 protein: CASSQDRGLGTDTQYF
V gene: TRBV27; CDR3 length: 16; J gene: TRBJ1-6; clone size: many; CDR3 protein: CASSPPPQRTNSPLHF
V gene: TRBV13; CDR3 length: 15; J gene: TRBJ2-1; clone size: few; CDR3 protein: CASSVSGGAEVEQFF
V gene: TRBV5-1; CDR3 length: 14; J gene: TRBJ2-7; clone size: many; CDR3 protein: CASSFDYPAYEQYF
V gene: TRBV20-1; CDR3 length: 13; J gene: TRBJ1-2; clone size: .; CDR3 protein: CSALGGTNYGYTF
V gene: TRBV29-1; CDR3 length: 17; J gene: TRBJ2-1; clone size: few; CDR3 protein: CSVDSGGPTSSYNEQFF
V gene: TRBV28; CDR3 length: 13; J gene: TRBJ2-7; clone size: many; CDR3 protein: CASSSGWSYEQYF
V gene: TRBV4-2; CDR3 length: 17; J gene: TRBJ2-2; clone size: .; CDR3 protein: CASSQTMRGFRTGELFF
V gene: TRBV6-2/TRBV6-3; CDR3 length: 13; J gene: TRBJ2-5; clone size: many; CDR3 protein: CASSYSKTDRFHF
V gene: TRBV5-1; CDR3 length: 16; J gene: TRBJ2-3; clone size: many; CDR3 protein: CASSLGHASLTDTQYF
V gene: TRBV4-1; CDR3 length: 16; J gene: TRBJ2-7; clone size: many; CDR3 protein: CASSPVAGGSHYEQYF
V gene: TRBV20-1; CDR3 length: 15; J gene: TRBJ2-3; clone size: many; CDR3 protein: CSAPSQEGQLDTQYF
V gene: TRBV20-1; CDR3 length: 10; J gene: TRBJ1-1; clone size: few; CDR3 protein: CSAATVSPFF
V gene: TRBV12-3/TRBV12-4; CDR3 length: 13; J gene: TRBJ2-5; clone size: few; CDR3 protein: CASSYTSEGTQYF
V gene: TRBV20-1; CDR3 length: 15; J gene: TRBJ2-7; clone size: few; CDR3 protein: CSASGTSGRFDEQYF
V gene: TRBV4-1; CDR3 length: 15; J gene: TRBJ2-3; clone size: many; CDR3 protein: CASKIGTGMPDTQYF
V gene: TRBV3-1; CDR3 length: 15; J gene: TRBJ2-4; clone size: many; CDR3 protein: CASSQVRVSKNIQYF
V gene: TRBV10-3; CDR3 length: 14; J gene: TRBJ1-1; clone size: .; CDR3 protein: CAISESGGDAEAFF
V gene: TRBV7-3; CDR3 length: 13; J gene: TRBJ2-5; clone size: .; CDR3 protein: CASSFREGETQYF
V gene: TRBV4-3; CDR3 length: 13; J gene: TRBJ1-1; clone size: .; CDR3 protein: CASRATGDTEAFF
V gene: TRBV5-1; CDR3 length: 14; J gene: TRBJ2-3; clone size: few; CDR3 protein: CASSPQGSGDTQYF
V gene: TRBV5-1; CDR3 length: 16; J gene: TRBJ2-3; clone size: few; CDR3 protein: CASSSIGTSGSDTQYF